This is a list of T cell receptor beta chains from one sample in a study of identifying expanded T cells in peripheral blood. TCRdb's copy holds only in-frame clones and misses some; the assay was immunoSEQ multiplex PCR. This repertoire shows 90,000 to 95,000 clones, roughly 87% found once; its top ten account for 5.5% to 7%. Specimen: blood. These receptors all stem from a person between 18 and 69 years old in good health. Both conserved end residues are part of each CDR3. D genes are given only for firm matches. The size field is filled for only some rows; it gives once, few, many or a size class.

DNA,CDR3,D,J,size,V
TGTGCCAGCAGCTTAGCTCCCGGGAGCCAAGAGACCCAGTACTTC,CASSLAPGSQETQYF,NA,TRBJ2-5,NA,TRBV11-2
TGTGCCTGGAATCCACTTGGGGACCTGACTCGTAAACTGTTTTTT,CAWNPLGDLTRKLFF,NA,TRBJ1-4,NA,TRBV30
TGTGCCAGCAGTTACAACAGGAACACTGAAGCTTTCTTT,CASSYNRNTEAFF,NA,TRBJ1-1,NA,TRBV6-6
TGTGCCAGCAGCCCTCGGACTAGCGCCCGAACCTACGAGCAGTACTTC,CASSPRTSARTYEQYF,TRBD2,TRBJ2-7,NA,TRBV9
TGTGCCAGCAGCTTGGCCGGGTTGGGGACGGGAGAGACCCAGTACTTC,CASSLAGLGTGETQYF,NA,TRBJ2-5,few,TRBV5-4
TGTGCCTGGAGTTGGGACAGGGACTCACCCCTCCACTTT,CAWSWDRDSPLHF,TRBD1,TRBJ1-6,few,TRBV30
TGTGCCAGCTCACCAGAGGGAGGGGGCATCTTTAATCAGCCCCAGCATTTT,CASSPEGGGIFNQPQHF,TRBD1,TRBJ1-5,NA,TRBV18
TGTGCCAGCAGTCCTAGGGACGGTCCGTCACCCCTCCACTTT,CASSPRDGPSPLHF,NA,TRBJ1-6,NA,TRBV5-5
TGTGCCAGCAGCCGGGAAGGACAGCTTGGAAACACCATATATTTT,CASSREGQLGNTIYF,NA,TRBJ1-3,NA,TRBV4-2
TGTGCCAGCAGCTTGGGACTAGCGGGAACCGGGGAGCTGTTTTTT,CASSLGLAGTGELFF,TRBD2,TRBJ2-2,once,TRBV7-2
TGTGCCAGTGGCTCTAATTATTCACCCCTCCACTTT,CASGSNYSPLHF,NA,TRBJ1-6,NA,TRBV6-1
TGTGCCAGCAGCCCTCCGGGACAGGGTCTTCGCGAGCAGTACTTC,CASSPPGQGLREQYF,TRBD1,TRBJ2-7,NA,TRBV6-1
TGTGCCAGCAGCTTTGGACAGGGTCAGGTTCAGCCCCAGCATTTT,CASSFGQGQVQPQHF,TRBD1,TRBJ1-5,NA,TRBV5-6
TGTGCCAGCAGTAACCAGGGGGATCAGCCCCAGCATTTT,CASSNQGDQPQHF,TRBD1,TRBJ1-5,NA,TRBV6-5
TGTGCCAGCAGCTCGCTAACCCGGGACTACGAGCAGTACTTC,CASSSLTRDYEQYF,NA,TRBJ2-7,NA,TRBV11-2
TGTGCCAGTAGCGCCGGACAGATTGCAACTAATGAAAAACTGTTTTTT,CASSAGQIATNEKLFF,NA,TRBJ1-4,once,TRBV19
TGTGCCACCAGCAGGACAAAAGACGGAGGGTGGTACGAGCAGTACTTC,CATSRTKDGGWYEQYF,NA,TRBJ2-7,medium-sized,TRBV15
TGTGCCAGCAGCTTAATCGGGGGCGCGAACACCGGGGAGCTGTTTTTT,CASSLIGGANTGELFF,NA,TRBJ2-2,NA,TRBV7-3
TGTGCTAGTGGTATAGGGGGGGTTCTAAACACTGAAGCTTTCTTT,CASGIGGVLNTEAFF,NA,TRBJ1-1,NA,TRBV12-5
TGTGCCAGCAGCTTCGCTACAGGGCCCCCTGGAAACACCATATATTTT,CASSFATGPPGNTIYF,NA,TRBJ1-3,NA,TRBV11-2
TGTGCCAGTAGTATAGATTTGGTAGCGGGAGGGCCGTTTCAGTTCTTC,CASSIDLVAGGPFQFF,TRBD2,TRBJ2-1,NA,TRBV19
TGTGCCAGCAGCTTGGTCAACAGGGGGGCTTGGTACGAGCAGTACTTC,CASSLVNRGAWYEQYF,TRBD1,TRBJ2-7,NA,TRBV5-6
TGCGCCAGCAGCCAAGAGTGGCAGTCTGGGGCCAACGTCCTGACTTTC,CASSQEWQSGANVLTF,NA,TRBJ2-6,NA,TRBV4-1
TGCGCCAGCAGCCATCGACAGGGACAAGAGACCCAGTACTTC,CASSHRQGQETQYF,TRBD1,TRBJ2-5,NA,TRBV5-1
TGTGCCAGCAGCTCAAAAGTAGGGACAGGGGCCTACAATGAGCAGTTCTTC,CASSSKVGTGAYNEQFF,TRBD1,TRBJ2-1,NA,TRBV7-9
TGTGCCAGCAGCCCGGGACACCTGCCCGGGGAGCTGTTTTTT,CASSPGHLPGELFF,NA,TRBJ2-2,NA,TRBV13
TGTGCCAGCAGCTTAGTAGGGGGCACCGGGGAGCTGTTTTTT,CASSLVGGTGELFF,NA,TRBJ2-2,once,TRBV7-8
TGTGCCAGCAGCTTGGACAGGGGGCACGAGCAGTACTTC,CASSLDRGHEQYF,TRBD1,TRBJ2-7,NA,TRBV11-2
TGTGCCAGCAGTGAAGGACGGCAGTTCTTC,CASSEGRQFF,NA,TRBJ2-1,NA,TRBV6-1
TGTGCCAGCAGCTTGTCCAGGGGGGAGTCCGAGCAGTTCTTC,CASSLSRGESEQFF,NA,TRBJ2-1,NA,TRBV7-9
TGCGCCAGCAGCTATCCGGACAGACGGAACACTGAAGCTTTCTTT,CASSYPDRRNTEAFF,NA,TRBJ1-1,NA,TRBV5-1
TGTGCCAGCAGCTTCCGCCCAGAGGAGACCCAGTACTTC,CASSFRPEETQYF,NA,TRBJ2-5,NA,TRBV7-6
TGTGCCTGGAGCGAATCCCATAGCAATCAGCCCCAGCATTTT,CAWSESHSNQPQHF,NA,TRBJ1-5,NA,TRBV30
TGCGCCAGCAGTGAGGGACAGCCGTCTTTCGGAAACACCATATATTTT,CASSEGQPSFGNTIYF,NA,TRBJ1-3,few,TRBV10-2
TGCGCCAGCAGCTATTCTGGGACAGGGTATAATGAGCAGTTCTTC,CASSYSGTGYNEQFF,TRBD1,TRBJ2-1,once,TRBV5-1
TGTGCCAGCAGAACCGGGACAGGGCATTCACCCCTCCACTTT,CASRTGTGHSPLHF,TRBD1,TRBJ1-6,NA,TRBV6-6
TGTGCCAGCAGGGAAGGGGGCCAAGCTTTCTTT,CASREGGQAFF,TRBD1,TRBJ1-1,NA,TRBV6-4
TGTGCCAGCAGTCCTCGGGCGGGACTCCCTACCGGGGAGCTGTTTTTT,CASSPRAGLPTGELFF,NA,TRBJ2-2,NA,TRBV27
TGTGCCAGCAGCCCGTTTACCGGTCTCAAAAACTACGAGCAGTACTTC,CASSPFTGLKNYEQYF,NA,TRBJ2-7,NA,TRBV11-3
TGTGCCAGCACCCCCAGGAGGGTTAACTATGGCTACACCTTC,CASTPRRVNYGYTF,NA,TRBJ1-2,NA,TRBV5-6
TGTGCCAGTAGTATACCCGGACAGGGGCCGAATGAAAAACTGTTTTTT,CASSIPGQGPNEKLFF,TRBD1,TRBJ1-4,NA,TRBV19
TGTGCCAGCAGTGAACTCGGGGACAGGGACACCGGGGAGCTGTTTTTT,CASSELGDRDTGELFF,TRBD1,TRBJ2-2,NA,TRBV6-1
TGTGCCAGCAGTGGGGGAGTGACGAGCGGGGGCCCCACAGATACGCAGTATTTT,CASSGGVTSGGPTDTQYF,TRBD2,TRBJ2-3,NA,TRBV6-1
TGCGCCAGCAGCTTCGGAGAAAAACTGTTTTTT,CASSFGEKLFF,NA,TRBJ1-4,NA,TRBV5-1
TGTGCCAGCAGTTTTAAGGCAGGGGTTCCCTACGAGCAGTACTTC,CASSFKAGVPYEQYF,NA,TRBJ2-7,NA,TRBV27
TGTGCCAGCAGTGTAGGGGAGGAAGTGGAGCTGTTTTTT,CASSVGEEVELFF,NA,TRBJ2-2,NA,TRBV2
TGCGCCAGCAGCCGGACAGGGAACACCGGGGAGCTGTTTTTT,CASSRTGNTGELFF,TRBD1,TRBJ2-2,NA,TRBV10-1
TGCGCCAGCAGCTTGGGTGGGGGCGCGTCTGGCTACACCTTC,CASSLGGGASGYTF,NA,TRBJ1-2,NA,TRBV5-1
TGTGCCAGCAGCGTAGACGGGGGACGAAACACTGAAGCTTTCTTT,CASSVDGGRNTEAFF,NA,TRBJ1-1,NA,TRBV9
TGTGCCAGCACCGTTCGTGGGACAAGAGATTCACCCCTCCACTTT,CASTVRGTRDSPLHF,NA,TRBJ1-6,NA,TRBV2
TGTGCCACCAGCAGGTCTGGAGGGAGGGCCAATGAGCAGTACTTC,CATSRSGGRANEQYF,TRBD2,TRBJ2-7,NA,TRBV15
TGTGCCAGCAGCCCCATGGCCGGACAGTTGAGGCAGCCCCAGCATTTT,CASSPMAGQLRQPQHF,NA,TRBJ1-5,few,TRBV7-6
TGTGCCAGCAGCAAAGTCAAAGGGGGCGAGCAGTACTTC,CASSKVKGGEQYF,NA,TRBJ2-7,NA,TRBV21-1
TGCGCCAGCAGCGTTGGACAGGGTGGCACCGGGGAGCTGTTTTTT,CASSVGQGGTGELFF,TRBD1,TRBJ2-2,few,TRBV5-1
TGTGCCAGCTCCCCGGGACTAGCGAGAGGGGCCAATGAGCAGTTCTTC,CASSPGLARGANEQFF,TRBD2,TRBJ2-1,once,TRBV18
TGTGCCAGTAGTCTGGGAGGGTACAATGAGCAGTTCTTC,CASSLGGYNEQFF,TRBD2,TRBJ2-1,once,TRBV19